The T cell receptor (beta chain) under discussion was sequenced for a study of T cell repertoires in cytomegalovirus infection. This clonotype was detected many times. TCRdb itself ran the reads through MiXCR, one entry per CDR3 protein. The sample consists of 100,000 to 150,000 distinct CDR3 sequences, about 10% of them appearing once. Germline V gene lookup returns CDR1 SSHAT and CDR2 FNYEAQ (reference sequence). CDR3 length: 15 amino acids. With V trimmed by 0 bases and J by 3 bases, 2 bases remained unmatched. Sequencing was carried out using PBMCs. The receptor's source is a human donor in good health (CMV status not recorded). Some clones in this sample may be carry-over from other donors' samples. The V call is TRBV7-7, the J call TRBJ2-5; the match to TRBD1 covers 9 bases. The CDR3 spells CASSLAGTGKETQYF. The CDR3 DNA sequence: TGTGCCAGCAGCTTAGCCGGGACAGGGAAAGAGACCCAGTACTTC. Variable domain in full (rest from reference TRBV7-7 and TRBJ2-5): GAGVSQSPRYKVTKRGQDVTLRCDPISSHATLYWYQQALGQGPEFLTYFNYEAQPDKSGLPSDRFSAERPEGSISTLTIQRTEQRDSAMYRCASSLAGTGKETQYFGPGTRLLVL.